This TCR beta chain appears in the sequencing data of a study of radiation and T cells in renal cell carcinoma. Described time point: blood 4 weeks post-SBRT, at nephrectomy. Indicated treatment: 15 Gy SBRT to primary tumor, nephrectomy 4 weeks later. J was trimmed by 3 bases and V by 3 bases; bases with no gene match: 2. The length of the CDR3 is 14 residues. CDR1 and CDR2 (germline): MNHNS, SASEGT. Measured with immunoSEQ multiplex PCR; TCRdb has only the in-frame clones, and not every one. In the table there are fewer than 200,000 clones, 88% of which are singletons. A few counts support this clone.

The rearrangement links TRBV6-1 to TRBJ1-5, with 7 positions matching TRBD1. The input for sequencing was blood, taken from a patient whose treatment included radiotherapy and nephrectomy. The sequence came from a woman between 50 and 59 years old with renal cell carcinoma. The CDR3 region has the DNA TGTGCCAGCAGTGAGGGACAGTTCAATCAGCCCCAGCATTTT. Protein sequence: CASSEGQFNQPQHF.